This T cell receptor beta chain was sequenced for a study of a mutant IDH1 vaccine in newly diagnosed glioma. Overall study: Antecedent treatment encompassed radiotherapy, temozolomide, or their combination; the majority received both.

Data came from immunoSEQ multiplex PCR; TCRdb stores just in-frame clones and leaves some out. The sample shows roughly 130,000 clones, around four fifths of them seen only once. Concerning this clone: Its antigen is still unknown.

V was shortened by 5 bases and J by 1 base, with 15 bases between the two germline ends. The CDR3 is 15 residues long. The V gene's germline CDR1 is SGHTA and CDR2 FQGNSA. Time point here: week 11, during vaccination. Doses comprised 300 ug of mutant IDH1 20-mer peptide each, plus topical imiquimod. The TCR was taken from a man aged 40-49 years with glioma. The chain links TRBV7-2 to TRBJ2-7; perhaps TRBD2 as D (7 bases). Sequencing used PBMCs, obtained from a glioma patient whose treatment included an IDH1 peptide vaccine. The CDR3 spells CASSERRGASYEQYF. The CDR3 nucleotides are TGTGCCAGCAGCGAACGCCGGGGGGCTTCCTACGAGCAGTACTTC.